One sample yielded the 7 T cell receptor beta chains listed below, sequenced in a study of blood T cell repertoires in COVID-19. Data came from immunoSEQ multiplex PCR; TCRdb stores just in-frame clones and leaves some out. Of approximately 390,000 clones in the sample, 88% were seen once. Sequenced input: PBMCs or T cells enriched from blood (not recorded which). The receptors derive from a woman aged 40 to 55 with acute COVID-19.

J is TRBJ1-1 and V is TRBV19; 7 bases fit TRBD1. The CDR3 contains 14 residues. Germline CDR1 reads LNHDA; CDR2 reads SQIVND (reference sequence). V lost 7 bases to trimming and J lost 1 base; unmatched junction nucleotides: 6. The CDR3 nucleotides read TGTGCCAGTACCACAGGGGAGACGAACACTGAAGCTTTCTTT. This sequence encodes CASTTGETNTEAFF.

The chain carries TRBV18 and TRBJ2-1; the D gene is possibly TRBD2 (5 bases). The CDR3 has 15 amino acids. V lost 2 bases and J 2 bases, leaving 10 bases between the germline ends. The germline gives CDR1 KGHSH, CDR2 LQKENI. For the CDR3, the DNA is TGTGCCAGCTCACCATCGCTCGGGACCTACAATGAGCAGTTCTTC. Its protein is CASSPSLGTYNEQFF.

V is TRBV19 and J is TRBJ2-2; D may be TRBD1 (5 bases). Germline values: CDR1 LNHDA, CDR2 SQIVND (reference sequence). This CDR3 has 14 amino acids. Trimming shortened V by 5 bases and J by 2 bases, and 9 bases separated the two germline ends. CDR3 residues: CASSQGSNTGELFF. CDR3 DNA sequence: TGTGCCAGTAGTCAGGGCAGCAACACCGGGGAGCTGTTTTTT.

This sequence joins TRBV18 and TRBJ2-3, with 8 bases matching TRBD2. The CDR3 length is 16 residues. J gave up 2 bases and V 6 bases, and 10 bases lay outside the gene matches. Germline V gene lookup returns CDR1 KGHSH and CDR2 LQKENI. CDR3 DNA sequence: TGTGCCAGCTCCCTCAGTAGCGGGGACAACACAGATACGCAGTATTTT. It specifies CASSLSSGDNTDTQYF.

The gene calls are TRBV5-4 and TRBJ2-7; 16 bases are shared with TRBD2. The V gene's germline CDR1 is SGHNT and CDR2 YYREEE (reference sequence). The length of the CDR3 is 16 residues. Losses at the gene ends were 6 bases for V and 5 bases for J; bases not matched to a gene: 8. In DNA, the CDR3 is TGTGCCAGCACGTCGGGACTAGCGGGGGGGACCCACGAGCAGTACTTC. Translating it yields CASTSGLAGGTHEQYF.

The chain is built from TRBV12-3 or TRBV12-4 and TRBJ2-1; D call uncertain. Trimming shortened V by 5 bases and J by 7 bases, and 6 bases separated the two germline ends. The CDR3 loop spans 11 amino acids. CDR3 sequence (DNA): TGTGCCAGCAGTCAGGTGAATGAGCAGTTCTTC. Translation gives CASSQVNEQFF.

This rearrangement joins TRBV5-6 to TRBJ2-7, with D possibly being TRBD2 (7 bases). The germline CDR1 and CDR2 sequences are SGHDT and YYEEEE. V lost 3 bases, J lost 5 bases, and 15 bases lay in between. This CDR3 is 14 amino acids long. Here the CDR3 DNA reads TGTGCCAGCAGCTGGGGGCTGGCGGGGGACGAGCAGTACTTC. Translating gives CASSWGLAGDEQYF.